The T cell receptor beta chain described here comes from a study of beta chain features in type 1 diabetes. Study-level findings and limits: The naive, central memory and Treg TCRB repertoires showed an apparent similarity that was greater among patients than among healthy donors. Moderate but significant shortening of TCRB CDR3s was recorded in all four CD4+ subsets from Type 1 diabetes patients.

The study reverse transcribed the entire isolated RNA, so it sequenced expressed TCRB transcripts. Using immunoSEQ multiplex PCR, the repertoire was profiled, and TCRdb retains in-frame clones only, with some absent. The profile shows 140,000 to 150,000 clones, around 50% of them singletons. The CDR3 has 14 residues. CDR1 and CDR2 from the germline V gene are SGHRS and YFSETQ. Trimming stripped 5 bases from V and 4 bases from J, with 14 bases between. Concerning this clone: Its antigen remains unidentified.

The sequenced material came from Tregs from blood. This clonotype was sampled from a man in his late teens or twenties in good health. The gene calls are TRBV5-1 and TRBJ2-3; the D gene is possibly TRBD1 (6 bases). The CDR3 DNA reads TGCGCCAGCAGTATAACGACAGGCGCAGATACGCAGTATTTT. Protein sequence: CASSITTGADTQYF.